Below, 2 T cell receptor beta chains from the same sample are listed, as sequenced in a study of blood T cells in healthy people across ages. With a J-beta primer mix and a sample-barcoded 5' primer, a second PCR ran roughly 6 to 11 cycles. TCRdb recomputed calls from the 5' RACE reads with MiXCR, one row per CDR3 protein. The sample consists of hundreds of thousands of distinct CDR3 sequences, about 21% of them appearing once. The sequenced material came from blood. The receptor set was obtained from a man between 65 and 85 years old in good health.

This clonotype has just a few counts. The J gene is TRBJ2-4, the V gene TRBV4-3, with D perhaps matching TRBD1 or TRBD2 (6 bases each). The V end lost 3 bases, the J end lost 2 bases, and 17 bases lay between the germline ends. The CDR3 consists of 17 residues. Germline CDR1 LGHNA, CDR2 YSLEER. CDR3 region: CASSQDSSGATKNIQYF. CDR3 nucleotides: TGCGCCAGCAGCCAGGATTCCTCGGGGGCGACCAAAAACATTCAGTACTTC.

This sequence joins TRBV23-1 and TRBJ2-5, with 9 nucleotides matching TRBD2. TRBV23-1 counts as an open reading frame of uncertain function. J was trimmed by 11 bases and V by 4 bases; bases with no gene match: 14. The CDR3 contains 15 residues. CDR3 in DNA: TGCGCCAGCAGTCCCCGGGTAGCGGGAGCGTGGGAGCAGTACTTC. Translating it yields CASSPRVAGAWEQYF.